These 17 T cell receptor beta chains originate from one sample sequenced in a study of lymphopenia after photon versus proton radiotherapy. Clones were read by immunoSEQ multiplex PCR, and TCRdb kept only the in-frame ones, dropping some. The sample records roughly 76,000 clones, 85% to 95% being singletons. The sample consisted of peripheral blood, taken from a patient treated with photon-based radiotherapy. All receptors derive from a woman between 40 and 50 years old with cholangiocarcinoma.

The V gene is TRBV30, the J gene TRBJ1-6; possible D gene TRBD1, 5 bases. Germline V gene data show CDR1 as GTSNPN and CDR2 as SVGIG (reference sequence). The CDR3 totals 17 residues. V lost 2 bases and J 7 bases, leaving 21 bases between the germline ends. The CDR3 spells CAWSPGGTIFPNSPLHF. The CDR3 bases are TGTGCCTGGAGTCCTGGGGGAACAATCTTCCCCAATTCACCCCTCCACTTT. Complete variable domain (other parts from reference TRBV30 and TRBJ1-6): SQTIHQWPATLVQPVGSPLSLECTVEGTSNPNLYWYRQAAGRGLQLLFYSVGIGQISSEVPQNLSASRPQDRQFILSSKKLLLSDSGFYLCAWSPGGTIFPNSPLHFGNGTRLTVT.

This chain links TRBV18 with TRBJ1-5; TRBD1 aligns across 8 bases. V lost 3 bases to trimming and J lost 7 bases; unmatched junction nucleotides: 11. The CDR3 is 16 residues long. The germline V gene has CDR1 KGHSH and CDR2 LQKENI. The CDR3 region is CASSPAGQGASQPQHF. CDR3 bases: TGTGCCAGCTCACCGGCCGGGCAGGGGGCCTCCCAGCCCCAGCATTTT.

For the CDR3, the DNA is TGTGCCAGCAGCAACCACGGGACTAGCGGAATTAAGCAGTACTTC. Its translation is CASSNHGTSGIKQYF. V gene TRBV6-1 combines with J gene TRBJ2-7; 11 nucleotides match TRBD2. Germline-derived CDR1 and CDR2 are MNHNS and SASEGT. Unmatched junction bases numbered 12, after V lost 6 bases and J lost 8 bases. CDR3 length: 15 residues.

Details on this clone: This CDR3 is also generated by other DNA sequences in the sample. V gene TRBV6-5 combines with J gene TRBJ1-1; D unclear. The CDR3 has 12 residues. Deletions cut 4 bases from V and 4 bases from J, with 7 bases between. Germline CDR1 is MNHEY and CDR2 is SVGAGI. The chain's CDR3 is CASSSPGTEAFF. As DNA, the CDR3 is TGTGCCAGCAGTTCCCCGGGCACTGAAGCTTTCTTT.

The rearrangement links TRBV6-1 to TRBJ2-2; D remains unclear. Germline-derived CDR1 and CDR2 are MNHNS and SASEGT. Trimming stripped 2 bases from V and 10 bases from J, with 17 bases between. The CDR3 length is 15 residues. In DNA, the CDR3 is TGTGCCAGCAGTGAACCACCTTATAGTCCAGAGGAGCTGTTTTTT. Encoded protein: CASSEPPYSPEELFF.

The CDR3 loop reads CASRGLGTNQYF. CDR3 DNA sequence: TGCGCCAGTCGCGGATTGGGTACCAACCAGTACTTC. The rearrangement links TRBV10-2 to TRBJ2-7; D uncertain. The CDR3 length is 12 residues. V was pared by 9 bases and J by 10 bases, with 19 bases between. Germline V gene data show CDR1 as WSHSY and CDR2 as SAAADI.

The chain joins TRBV6-1 to TRBJ1-5, with 7 nucleotides matching TRBD1. The ends lost 2 bases at V and 4 bases at J; junction bases unmatched: 11. Per germline, CDR1 MNHNS and CDR2 SASEGT. CDR3 size: 17 residues. CDR3 in amino acids: CASSEPLDRVVNQPQHF. The CDR3, as DNA: TGTGCCAGCAGTGAACCCTTAGACAGGGTTGTTAATCAGCCCCAGCATTTT.

This clone was recorded only once. J is TRBJ2-7 and V is TRBV19; the D gene is possibly TRBD1 (6 bases). The CDR3 contains 14 residues. Germline assignment: CDR1 LNHDA and CDR2 SQIVND (reference sequence). Trimming stripped 5 bases from V and 0 bases from J, with 11 bases between. CDR3 amino acids: CASSRTALSYEQYF. The DNA for the CDR3 is TGTGCCAGTAGTCGGACAGCCCTCTCCTACGAGCAGTACTTC.

V and J are TRBV7-3 and TRBJ2-7; D is unclear. Germline lookup yields CDR1 SGHTA and CDR2 FQGTGA. The CDR3 loop spans 13 amino acids. Trimming took 5 bases from V and 5 from J, leaving 13 bases between them. CDR3 protein: CASSPAGSHEQYF. DNA of the CDR3: TGTGCCAGCAGCCCCGCCGGATCGCACGAGCAGTACTTC.

The chain uses TRBV6-5 and TRBJ1-4; no reliable D call. CDR3 length equals 12 residues. CDR1 MNHEY and CDR2 SVGAGI come from the germline V gene. Trimming pared 4 bases from V and 8 bases from J, leaving 8 bases between. The CDR3 is CASSSPDEKLFF. CDR3 bases: TGTGCCAGCAGTTCTCCAGACGAAAAACTGTTTTTT.

The chain uses TRBV19 and TRBJ1-2; D unresolved. The CDR3 has 13 amino acids. Germline V gene sequence: CDR1 LNHDA, CDR2 SQIVND (reference sequence). The germline V and J ends were trimmed by 11 bases and 4 bases, with 17 bases remaining between them. The CDR3 nucleotides read TGTGCCGCCTGGGCTACCGGGCCCTATGGCTACACCTTC. This gives the protein CAAWATGPYGYTF.

The genes are TRBV18 and TRBJ2-1; 7 bases map to TRBD1. CDR1 and CDR2 (germline): KGHSH, LQKENI. This CDR3 is 14 amino acids long. Trimming removed 3 bases from V and 9 bases from J; junction bases left unmatched: 8. CDR3 residues: CASSPFDRVGEQFF. The CDR3 DNA follows: TGTGCCAGCTCACCTTTCGACAGGGTGGGTGAGCAGTTCTTC. Using reference TRBV18 and TRBJ2-1 for the parts outside the CDR3, the full variable domain is NAGVMQNPRHLVRRRGQEARLRCSPMKGHSHVYWYRQLPEEGLKFMVYLQKENIIDESGMPKERFSAEFPKEGPSILRIQQVVRGDSAAYFCASSPFDRVGEQFFGPGTRLTVL.

The gene calls are TRBV7-9 and TRBJ2-2; D is unclear. V was shortened by 5 bases and J by 4 bases, with 17 bases between the two germline ends. The CDR3 extends over 16 amino acids. The germline V gene encodes CDR1 SEHNR and CDR2 FQNEAQ (reference sequence). The CDR3 bases are TGTGCCAGCAGCCCGCGTATCGACACTCCCACCGGGGAGCTGTTTTTT. This translates into CASSPRIDTPTGELFF.

This clone was seen a handful of times. The V and J genes are TRBV7-9 and TRBJ1-1; the D is unclear. The CDR3 loop spans 16 amino acids. Trimming took off 5 bases at V and 1 base at J, with 17 bases between the two ends. Germline-derived CDR1 and CDR2 are SEHNR and FQNEAQ (reference sequence). CDR3 DNA: TGTGCCAGCAGCCCCCCGGCCGGGGAGAGGAACACTGAAGCTTTCTTT. It yields the protein CASSPPAGERNTEAFF. Full variable domain (outside the CDR3, taken from reference TRBV7-9 and TRBJ1-1): DTGVSQNPRHKITKRGQNVTFRCDPISEHNRLYWYRQTLGQGPEFLTYFQNEAQLEKSRLLSDRFSAERPKGSFSTLEIQRTEQGDSAMYLCASSPPAGERNTEAFFGQGTRLTVV.

This chain links TRBV30 with TRBJ1-4, with D hard to call. This CDR3 has 12 amino acids. In germline, CDR1 is GTSNPN, CDR2 SVGIG (reference sequence). V lost 3 bases, J lost 8 bases, and 10 bases lay in between. CDR3 in amino acids: CAWRKAGEKLFF. The CDR3 nucleotides are TGTGCCTGGAGGAAGGCCGGCGAAAAACTGTTTTTT.

The J gene is TRBJ2-2, the V gene TRBV5-1, with D perhaps matching TRBD1 or TRBD2 (6 bases each). Germline values: CDR1 SGHRS, CDR2 YFSETQ. This CDR3 has 15 residues. The V and J ends lost 2 bases and 0 bases respectively, with 8 bases between them. The CDR3 sequence is CASSFGGPNTGELFF. In nucleotides, the CDR3 is TGCGCCAGCAGCTTCGGGGGCCCGAACACCGGGGAGCTGTTTTTT. The complete variable domain, with remaining parts taken from reference TRBV5-1 and TRBJ2-2, reads KAGVTQTPRYLIKTRGQQVTLSCSPISGHRSVSWYQQTPGQGLQFLFEYFSETQRNKGNFPGRFSGRQFSNSRSEMNVSTLELGDSALYLCASSFGGPNTGELFFGEGSRLTVL.

The chain employs TRBV5-1 and TRBJ1-1; 9 bases line up with TRBD1. This CDR3 contains 16 residues. CDR1 SGHRS and CDR2 YFSETQ come from the germline V gene. After removal of 3 bases from V and 0 bases from J, the junction contained 6 bases not matched to a gene. In DNA form, the CDR3 reads TGCGCCAGCAGCTCAACGGGACAGGGATTGAACACTGAAGCTTTCTTT. This codes for CASSSTGQGLNTEAFF.